This is a list of T cell receptor beta chains from one sample in a study of blood T cells in healthy people across ages. Using its own MiXCR run on the 5' RACE reads, TCRdb lists one record per CDR3 protein. The sample holds hundreds of thousands of distinct CDR3 sequences; roughly 34% are singletons and the top ten take under 15%. Specimen: blood. Receptors were obtained from a young man in good health. Both conserved end residues are part of each CDR3. D genes are given only for firm matches. Rows may omit the clone size; those that give it use once, few, many or a size class.

clone_size j_call d_call v_call cdr3_nt cdr3_aa
. TRBJ2-6 . TRBV9 TGTGCCAGCAGCGTAGATCTAGGGGCAGGGGCTGGGGCCAACGTCCTGACTTTC CASSVDLGAGAGANVLTF
. TRBJ1-1 . TRBV18 TGTGCCAGCTCACGGGAGCACACTGAAGCTTTCTTT CASSREHTEAFF
many TRBJ2-5 . TRBV7-3 TGTGCCAGCAGCTCGGGACCTGAAGAGACCCAGTACTTC CASSSGPEETQYF
. TRBJ2-2 . TRBV7-9 TGTGCCAGCAGCTTGGAGCAGGGGTTCACCGGGGAGCTGTTTTTT CASSLEQGFTGELFF
few TRBJ2-1 . TRBV30 TGTGCCTGGAGTCGTCGGGATGAGCAGTTCTTC CAWSRRDEQFF
many TRBJ2-5 . TRBV7-2 TGTGCCAGCAGCCAGCTTGGGGTTCCTAGGTTGGAGACCCAGTACTTC CASSQLGVPRLETQYF
. TRBJ1-2 . TRBV5-1 TGCGCCAGCAGCTTGGGGGGGGTCCGTTATGGCTACACCTTC CASSLGGVRYGYTF
. TRBJ2-1 . TRBV7-9 TGTGCCAGCAGCTTAAAGGAGGTTGGAGTTAGTAGGTTCTTC CASSLKEVGVSRFF
. TRBJ2-1 . TRBV7-2 TGTGCCAGCAGCTTAATGACATACAATGAGCAGTTCTTC CASSLMTYNEQFF
few TRBJ1-1 . TRBV6-2/TRBV6-3 TGTGCCAGCAGCAGGGGAGGGCAGGCTTTCTTT CASSRGGQAFF
. TRBJ2-5 . TRBV6-5 TGTGCCAGCAGTTACTCGTCCGCGACGAAGACCCAGTACTTC CASSYSSATKTQYF
. TRBJ1-1 TRBD1 TRBV28 TGTGCCAGCAGTCCCCCCAGGGGGCGCGCCACTGAAGCTTTCTTT CASSPPRGRATEAFF
. TRBJ1-2 . TRBV6-2/TRBV6-3 TGTGCCAGCAGTTACACAGACAGACCTAACTATGGCTACACCTTC CASSYTDRPNYGYTF
. TRBJ2-7 . TRBV3-1 TGTGCCAGCAGCCAATCCCGGGGCGAGCAGTACTTC CASSQSRGEQYF
. TRBJ1-6 TRBD1 TRBV28 TGTGCCAGCACGAGACTAGGGGGCAATTCACCCCTCCACTTT CASTRLGGNSPLHF
once TRBJ1-1 . TRBV27 TGTGCCAGCAGTTTAGGGTTAATGGACACTGAAGCTTTCTTT CASSLGLMDTEAFF
. TRBJ1-1 . TRBV19 TGTGCCAGTACCGTTCCAGAGGGCGCTTTAAACACTGAAGCTTTCTTT CASTVPEGALNTEAFF
many TRBJ2-1 . TRBV18 TGTGCCAGCTCAGCCCCTTCCGATGAGCAGTTCTTC CASSAPSDEQFF
few TRBJ1-4 TRBD1 TRBV6-1 TGTGCCAGCGGCCTCCAAGGACAGGGCGGTGAAAAACTGTTTTTT CASGLQGQGGEKLFF
few TRBJ2-6 . TRBV7-9 TGTGCCAGCAGCTTAGACGCTTCCAGCTCTGGGGCCAACGTCCTGACTTTC CASSLDASSSGANVLTF
few TRBJ1-5 . TRBV4-1 TGCGCCAGCAGCCAAGATTCCGCCAGGCTAGACCAGCCCCAGCATTTT CASSQDSARLDQPQHF
. TRBJ2-1 . TRBV20-1 TGCAGTGCTAGCGGGAGAGCCCTCTACAATGAGCAGTTCTTC CSASGRALYNEQFF
many TRBJ1-2 . TRBV27 TGTGCCAGCAGGGCCGGGGGCATGGTGGGTAACTATGGCTACACCTTC CASRAGGMVGNYGYTF
. TRBJ2-1 . TRBV15 TGTGCCACCAGCAGGGGCCCTGAGCAGTTCTTC CATSRGPEQFF
once TRBJ2-5 TRBD2 TRBV20-1 TGCAGTGCCCCCCTAGCGGGGGGCCCCAGAGAGACCCAGTACTTC CSAPLAGGPRETQYF
. TRBJ2-4 . TRBV6-6 TGTGCCAGCAGTTACTCGTACGGAAAAGCCAAAAACATTCAGTACTTC CASSYSYGKAKNIQYF
once TRBJ2-3 . TRBV4-3 TGCGCCGGCAGCCAAGAAGGGGGGAGTGGGGAGGGCACCACAGATACGCAGTATTTT CAGSQEGGSGEGTTDTQYF
. TRBJ2-5 . TRBV15 TGTGCCACCAGCAGAAATAAAAAAGAGACCCAGTACTTC CATSRNKKETQYF
many TRBJ2-2 . TRBV12-3/TRBV12-4 TGTGCCAGCAGTTTACAGGGAGAGAGCACCGGGGAGCTGTTTTTT CASSLQGESTGELFF
many TRBJ2-3 . TRBV4-2 TGTGCCAGCAGCCAAGAACTTAGTCTTGACGGCACAGATACGCAGTATTTT CASSQELSLDGTDTQYF
. TRBJ1-2 . TRBV7-3 TGTGCCAGCAGCTCAGGGACCTCCGGATGGGGCTACACCTTC CASSSGTSGWGYTF